Detailed here is one TCR beta chain. Its antigen is currently unknown. The CDR3 is 15 amino acids. Germline-derived CDR1 and CDR2 are MNHNS and SASEGT. The V segment lost 4 bases and the J segment 8 bases; nucleotides outside the gene matches: 8. These data come from a study of OX40 agonist ivuxolimab in advanced cancers. Overall study context: Three patients, one with hepatocellular carcinoma and two with cutaneous melanoma, responded partially.

Study-level points and caveats: In the 0.1-3.0 mg/kg groups, partial responders showed among the lowest expansion. Antigen targets of the expanded peripheral T cells went undetermined.

TCRdb's table, derived via immunoSEQ multiplex PCR, lists solely in-frame clones and lacks some. Of about 83,000 clones in the sample, 75% to 95% were seen once. The rearrangement uses TRBV6-1 and TRBJ2-1; the match to TRBD1 covers 10 bases. The specimen comprised CD4+ or CD8+ T cells sorted from blood, sampled in a trial of the OX40 agonist ivuxolimab. The clonotype originates from an adult with an advanced solid tumor such as melanoma, head and neck, liver or kidney cancer. The CDR3, as DNA: TGTGCCAGCAGTGGACGGGACAGGGGTTCCGATGAGCAGTTCTTC. It specifies CASSGRDRGSDEQFF.